A single sample is the source of the 3 T cell receptor beta chains below, sequenced in a study of healthy donors' naive CD4 and CD8 T cells. TCR libraries were built from around 0.45 ug of total RNA by linear amplification. TCRdb re-analysed the reads in MiXCR, keeping a single row per CDR3 protein. Among around 200,000 distinct CDR3 sequences listed, 65% to 75% were seen once. Material: naive CD4+ and CD8+ T cells sorted from blood, pooled from several donors. The receptors originated from a pool of human donors in good health; the sample pools cells from several healthy donors.

This chain uses TRBV6-6 with TRBJ1-1; a weak D match, TRBD1 (6 bases). Trimming shortened V by 11 bases and J by 4 bases, and 11 bases separated the two germline ends. CDR3 length equals 11 residues. Germline assignment: CDR1 MNHNY and CDR2 SVGAGI (reference sequence). The CDR3 nucleotides read TGTGCCGGGGGCTCGGCCACTGAAGCTTTCTTT. This gives the protein CAGGSATEAFF.

This chain links TRBV12-3 or TRBV12-4 with TRBJ2-7, with D tentatively TRBD1 or TRBD2 (5 bases each). Trimming removed 4 bases at V and 0 bases at J, with 10 bases between. The CDR3 has 14 amino acids. CDR3 loop: CASSSGDVSYEQYF. The CDR3 DNA is TGTGCCAGCAGTTCCGGGGACGTCTCCTACGAGCAGTACTTC.

The rearrangement links TRBV10-3 to TRBJ2-1; 7 positions agree with TRBD1. Losses at the gene ends were 6 bases for V and 5 bases for J; bases not matched to a gene: 7. The CDR3 consists of 14 residues. Germline CDR1 reads ENHRY; CDR2 reads SYGVKD. The DNA of the CDR3 is TGTGCCATCAGAACCGGACAGGCCAACAATGAGCAGTTCTTC. It encodes CAIRTGQANNEQFF.